The text below deals with one TCR beta chain. V dropped 3 bases and J dropped 8 bases, with 10 bases sitting between them. The CDR3 runs to 13 residues. This specimen belongs to a study of blood T cell repertoires in COVID-19. Some clones are missing from TCRdb's copy, which holds only in-frame ones; the method was immunoSEQ multiplex PCR. The table records around 300,000 clones, around nine tenths of them present only once. Sequenced sample: PBMCs or T cells enriched from blood (not recorded which). This clonotype originated in a woman between 35 and 50 years old who had recovered from COVID-19. This chain links TRBV12-3 or TRBV12-4 with TRBJ1-4, with unresolved D. Written as DNA, the CDR3 is TGTGCCAGCAGTTTGCATTCGGAGGAAAAACTGTTTTTT. Translating gives CASSLHSEEKLFF.